The sequence of this T cell receptor (beta chain) was determined in a study of shared clonotypes between healthy human individuals. Data came from immunoSEQ multiplex PCR; TCRdb stores just in-frame clones and leaves some out. This table holds approximately 340,000 clones, around 67% found once. Sequenced input: memory CD4+ T cells sorted from blood. Subset specified: CD45RA-negative fraction. The source is a man younger than 40 in good health.

CDR3: CASSLSGSNGELFF. For the CDR3, the DNA is TGTGCCAGCAGTTTGAGCGGGAGCAACGGGGAGCTGTTTTTT. The chain combines TRBV2 with TRBJ2-2; 8 bases line up with TRBD2. Per the germline V gene, CDR1 is SNHLY and CDR2 is FYNNEI. The CDR3 covers 14 residues. V was clipped by 5 bases and J by 7 bases; unmatched bases: 6.